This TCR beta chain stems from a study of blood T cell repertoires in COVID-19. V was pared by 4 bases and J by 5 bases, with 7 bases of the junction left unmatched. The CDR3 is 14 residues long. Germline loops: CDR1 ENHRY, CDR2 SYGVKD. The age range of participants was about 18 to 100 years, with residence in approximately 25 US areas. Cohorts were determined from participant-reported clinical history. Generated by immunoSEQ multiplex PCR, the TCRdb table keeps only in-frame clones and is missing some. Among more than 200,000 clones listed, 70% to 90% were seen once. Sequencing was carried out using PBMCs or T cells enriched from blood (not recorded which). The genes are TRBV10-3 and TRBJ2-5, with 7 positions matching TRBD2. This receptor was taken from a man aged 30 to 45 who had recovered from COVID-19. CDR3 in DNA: TGTGCCATCAGTGGAGGAACTAGCGAGGAGACCCAGTACTTC. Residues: CAISGGTSEETQYF.